These 9 T cell receptor beta chains share one sample of origin, sequenced in a study of blood T cell repertoires in COVID-19. The method was immunoSEQ multiplex PCR; TCRdb's version includes in-frame clones alone and lacks a portion of them. The sample lists hundreds of thousands of clones; approximately 89% were seen once. Material for sequencing was peripheral blood. These receptors all come from a woman aged 60-70 years with COVID-19, enrolled during active disease.

This rearrangement joins TRBV11-3 to TRBJ1-1; D not certain. With 5 bases removed from V and 1 base from J, the gap between germline ends came to 8 bases. CDR3 length equals 13 residues. Per germline, CDR1 SGHNT and CDR2 YENEEA. The CDR3 reads CASSRYWNTEAFF. The CDR3 region has the DNA TGTGCCAGCAGCCGTTATTGGAACACTGAAGCTTTCTTT.

The chain recombines TRBV7-9 with TRBJ2-3; 7 bases agree with TRBD1. With V trimmed by 7 bases and J by 0 bases, 4 bases remained unmatched. CDR3 length: 14 amino acids. Per the germline V gene, CDR1 is SEHNR and CDR2 is FQNEAQ (reference sequence). The CDR3 DNA is TGTGCCAGCATCCCGACAGGGAGCACAGATACGCAGTATTTT. Translated, it gives CASIPTGSTDTQYF.

Note on this clone: Other DNA sequences from this sample encode an identical CDR3 as well. The chain recombines TRBV3-1 (or the pseudogene TRBV3-2) with TRBJ2-2, with 7 bases that match TRBD1. The germline V gene has CDR1 LGHDT and CDR2 YNNKEL (reference sequence). V lost 3 bases to trimming and J lost 2 bases; unmatched junction nucleotides: 3. The length of the CDR3 is 15 residues. In nucleotides, the CDR3 is TGTGCCAGCAGCCAGGGGGACAGAAACACCGGGGAGCTGTTTTTT. Translated: CASSQGDRNTGELFF.

This chain connects TRBV19 to TRBJ1-6; D is undetermined. With 4 bases removed from V and 7 bases from J, the gap between germline ends came to 5 bases. The CDR3 is made up of 12 amino acids. The germline V gene has CDR1 LNHDA and CDR2 SQIVND (reference sequence). The CDR3 protein is CASSTRNSPLHF. In DNA, the CDR3 is TGTGCCAGTAGTACCAGAAATTCACCCCTCCACTTT.

In its sample, this clone was seen a few times. V and J are TRBV21-1 and TRBJ1-2; the D call TRBD1 from the table was never checked on the DNA. TRBV21-1 is listed as a pseudogene. This CDR3 region has 17 residues. CDR3 in DNA: TGTGCCAGCAGCACGGAGCCTCAGGGAAGGGGCCTCTATGGCTACACCTTC. Its protein is CASSTEPQGRGLYGYTF.

The chain employs TRBV11-3 and TRBJ2-5, with D perhaps TRBD2 (7 bases). The CDR3 consists of 14 residues. V was cut by 1 base and J by 4 bases, with 10 bases left in between. Per the germline V gene, CDR1 is SGHNT and CDR2 is YENEEA. The CDR3 spells CASSLVGGLETQYF. In nucleotides, the CDR3 is TGTGCCAGCAGCTTAGTGGGGGGGCTAGAGACCCAGTACTTC.

V gene TRBV4-1 combines with J gene TRBJ1-5, with D unresolved. Germline CDR1 MGHRA, CDR2 YSYEKL. Trimming took off 2 bases at V and 6 bases at J, with 17 bases between the two ends. The length of the CDR3 is 16 residues. The CDR3 sequence is CASSQSGLVGSQPQHF. The CDR3, as DNA: TGCGCCAGCAGCCAAAGCGGATTAGTCGGGAGTCAGCCCCAGCATTTT.

The chain carries TRBV11-3 and TRBJ2-3, with 7 nucleotides matching TRBD1. The length of the CDR3 is 15 residues. The V gene end was trimmed by 1 base and the J gene end by 2 bases; junction bases not matched to a gene: 3. The V gene's germline CDR1 is SGHNT and CDR2 YENEEA. CDR3 DNA sequence: TGTGCCAGCAGCTTAGGTCAGGGGGTCACAGATACGCAGTATTTT. It translates to CASSLGQGVTDTQYF.

This chain joins TRBV7-3 and TRBJ1-6, with 11 bases aligning to TRBD1. The trim removed 4 bases at V and 9 bases at J, leaving 2 bases unmatched. This CDR3 comprises 14 residues. Germline V lookup: CDR1 SGHTA, CDR2 FQGTGA. The CDR3 region is CASSSGTGGSPLHF. The CDR3 DNA sequence: TGTGCCAGCAGCTCCGGGACAGGGGGTTCACCCCTCCACTTT.